The 25 T cell receptor beta chains below were found in one sample sequenced in a study of blood T cells in healthy people across ages. Sample-barcoded 5' priming and a J-beta primer mix drove a second PCR of roughly 6 to 12 cycles. TCRdb independently ran MiXCR on the 5' RACE reads; one entry per CDR3 protein. The sample lists hundreds of thousands of distinct CDR3 sequences, about half occurring once. Sequenced material: blood. The receptor source for this set is a man at least 80 years old in good health.

The V call is TRBV20-1, the J call TRBJ2-7; D could derive from TRBD1 or TRBD2 (5 bases each). Per germline, CDR1 DFQATT and CDR2 SNEGSKA (reference sequence). This CDR3 comprises 14 residues. V shed 5 bases and J shed 5 bases, with 19 bases lying between them. The CDR3, as DNA: TGCAGTGCTCCGTCCACGGGACCCTGGAACGAGCAGTACTTC. It yields the protein CSAPSTGPWNEQYF.

The gene calls are TRBV7-9 and TRBJ1-2; D remains unclear. V lost 3 bases and J lost 3, with 11 bases in between. CDR1 is SEHNR and CDR2 is FQNEAQ in the germline V gene (reference sequence). The CDR3 covers 14 residues. CDR3 bases: TGTGCCAGCAGCTTCCCGGCCTCCGACTATGGCTACACCTTC. Its translation: CASSFPASDYGYTF. Using reference TRBV7-9 and TRBJ1-2 for the parts outside the CDR3, the full variable domain is DTGVSQNPRHKITKRGQNVTFRCDPISEHNRLYWYRQTLGQGPEFLTYFQNEAQLEKSRLLSDRFSAERPKGSFSTLEIQRTEQGDSAMYLCASSFPASDYGYTFGSGTRLTVV.

The chain is built from TRBV6-6 and TRBJ1-2, with 9 bases lining up with TRBD1. V lost 6 bases, J lost 2 bases, and 10 bases stayed unmatched. The germline V gene has CDR1 MNHNY and CDR2 SVGAGI (reference sequence). The CDR3 extends over 16 amino acids. The CDR3 sequence: CASRRPGTGTNYGYTF. The CDR3 DNA reads as TGTGCCAGCAGGCGCCCCGGGACAGGGACGAACTATGGCTACACCTTC.

The chain couples TRBV29-1 to TRBJ2-5; TRBD2 aligns across 16 bases. The germline CDR1 and CDR2 sequences are SQVTM and ANQGSEA. The CDR3 covers 20 residues. V shed 7 bases and J 11 bases; nucleotides not matched to a gene: 28. The chain's CDR3 is CSGKHPGLAGGGRSYNEQYF. Written as DNA, the CDR3 is TGCAGCGGAAAACATCCGGGACTAGCGGGAGGGGGCCGATCCTACAATGAGCAGTACTTC.

The chain links TRBV27 to TRBJ2-1; D unclear. The CDR3 is made up of 14 amino acids. Germline CDR1 and CDR2: MNHEY and SMNVEV (reference sequence). V lost 4 bases and J lost 9, with 16 bases in between. The CDR3 region has the DNA TGTGCCAGCAGTTCAACCACCAAGCCCGCTGAGCAGTTCTTC. Protein: CASSSTTKPAEQFF.

The count of this clonotype is one. The chain uses TRBV29-1 and TRBJ2-5; perhaps TRBD2 as D (6 bases). The last part of the DNA fits TRBJ2-7 better; the J call may be wrong. The CDR3 consists of 12 residues. CDR1 is SQVTM, CDR2 ANQGSEA, per germline. DNA of the CDR3: TGCAGCGCCAAGACTAGTCTCTACGAGCAGTACTTC. Translating it yields CSAKTSLYEQYF.

The sample holds a few counts of this clonotype. V and J are TRBV7-9 and TRBJ1-2; unclear D gene. The V gene lost 1 base and the J gene lost 8 bases, with 8 bases spanning the gap. The CDR3 spans 12 residues. The V gene's germline CDR1 is SEHNR and CDR2 FQNEAQ (reference sequence). CDR3 in DNA: TGTGCCAGCAGCTTAGGCACGGGAGGCTACACCTTC. It encodes CASSLGTGGYTF.

V gene TRBV27 combines with J gene TRBJ1-4; a possible D gene is TRBD1 (6 bases). V lost 5 bases, J lost 5 bases, and 18 bases lay in between. CDR1 is MNHEY and CDR2 is SMNVEV in the germline V gene (reference sequence). CDR3 length: 16 amino acids. CDR3 nucleotides: TGTGCCAGCAGTCCTGTGGCGCGGGGGCTGAATGAAAAACTGTTTTTT. This sequence encodes CASSPVARGLNEKLFF.

This clonotype was seen a single time. A clone one base away is much larger, so this may be a read error. The rearrangement uses TRBV27 and TRBJ2-5; TRBD1 agrees at 7 bases. The trim removed 3 bases at V and 9 bases at J, leaving 7 bases unmatched. The CDR3 is made up of 13 amino acids. CDR1 is MNHEY, CDR2 SMNVEV, per germline (reference sequence). The CDR3 loop reads CASSLGTVEAQYF. In DNA form, the CDR3 reads TGTGCCAGCAGTTTGGGGACAGTGGAGGCCCAGTACTTC.

In DNA, the CDR3 is TGTGCCAGCAGCTTAGAATTCAGGCAAGAGACCCAGTACTTC. Protein: CASSLEFRQETQYF. This chain joins TRBV7-2 and TRBJ2-5; no clear D gene. Germline V gene data show CDR1 as SGHTA and CDR2 as FQGNSA. The CDR3 is made up of 14 amino acids. V shed 1 base and J shed 2 bases, with 8 bases lying between them.

This clonotype was found a few times. This chain joins TRBV2 and TRBJ2-5; possibly TRBD1 or TRBD2 for D (5 bases each). Trimming removed 4 bases at V and 4 bases at J, with 13 bases between. This CDR3 contains 14 residues. CDR1 is SNHLY and CDR2 is FYNNEI in the germline V gene. The CDR3 reads CASSVGTSVETQYF. The CDR3 coding sequence is TGTGCCAGCAGTGTAGGGACGTCCGTAGAGACCCAGTACTTC.

The chain joins TRBV7-9 to TRBJ2-1; D gene unclear. In germline, CDR1 is SEHNR, CDR2 FQNEAQ (reference sequence). The V gene lost 5 bases and the J gene lost 10 bases, with 15 bases spanning the gap. This CDR3 has 13 residues. CDR3 residues: CASSVGPPEEQFF. The CDR3 DNA reads TGTGCCAGCAGCGTCGGACCTCCTGAAGAGCAGTTCTTC.

The chain couples TRBV30 to TRBJ2-5; perhaps TRBD2 as D (5 bases). Per germline, CDR1 GTSNPN and CDR2 SVGIG (reference sequence). The CDR3 length is 13 residues. The V end lost 2 bases, the J end lost 5 bases, and 12 bases lay between the germline ends. In DNA form, the CDR3 reads TGTGCCTGGAGTACGGGAAGGTCGGAGACCCAGTACTTC. This codes for CAWSTGRSETQYF.

This rearrangement joins TRBV7-2 to TRBJ1-6; possible D gene TRBD1, 5 bases. Trimming shortened V by 5 bases and J by 0 bases, and 14 bases separated the two germline ends. Per the germline V gene, CDR1 is SGHTA and CDR2 is FQGNSA. The CDR3 is made up of 17 amino acids. Here the CDR3 reads CASSARRVSSYNSPLHF. The CDR3 DNA sequence: TGTGCCAGCAGCGCTCGCAGGGTCTCCTCCTATAATTCACCCCTCCACTTT.

The chain uses TRBV5-6 and TRBJ1-4, with 11 positions matching TRBD1. The length of the CDR3 is 15 residues. In germline, CDR1 is SGHDT, CDR2 YYEEEE. With V trimmed by 4 bases and J by 6 bases, 5 bases remained unmatched. The CDR3 sequence is CASSHPGQGDEKLFF. In DNA, the CDR3 is TGTGCCAGCAGCCATCCGGGACAGGGGGATGAAAAACTGTTTTTT.

This clonotype has more than one count but fewer than ten. The chain has TRBV25-1 and TRBJ2-5, with 9 bases that match TRBD2. The tail of the sequence fits TRBJ2-7 better, so the J call may be wrong. Germline V gives CDR1 MGHDK, CDR2 SYGVNS. This CDR3 is 15 amino acids long. The CDR3 protein is CASSERDSGGYEQYF. Here the CDR3 DNA reads TGTGCCAGCAGTGAAAGAGATAGCGGGGGATACGAGCAGTACTTC.

This chain links TRBV6-2 or TRBV6-3 with TRBJ2-7; 8 bases are a match to TRBD2. The CDR3 totals 13 residues. Germline lookup yields CDR1 MNHEY and CDR2 SVGEGT. The V and J ends lost 10 bases and 2 bases, in that order; junction bases with no gene match: 7. CDR3 sequence: CAIKREPPYEQYF. In nucleotides, the CDR3 is TGTGCCATTAAGCGGGAGCCCCCCTACGAGCAGTACTTC.

This clonotype showed up just a few times. V usage is TRBV5-1 and J usage is TRBJ2-5; TRBD1 aligns across 8 bases. Losses at the gene ends were 0 bases for V and 4 bases for J; bases not matched to a gene: 2. From germline, CDR1 is SGHRS and CDR2 YFSETQ. The CDR3 length is 14 residues. The CDR3 sequence: CASSLATGGETQYF. The CDR3 nucleotides are TGCGCCAGCAGCTTGGCCACAGGGGGAGAGACCCAGTACTTC.

This clonotype was seen more than once but under ten times. One end of the junction varies from germline; a read error may be responsible. The V and J genes are TRBV4-2 and TRBJ2-3; 8 bases map to TRBD2. Looked up from germline, CDR1 is LGHNA and CDR2 is YNFKEQ. CDR3 length: 15 residues. The CDR3 loop is CAGSQESGSADTQYF. The CDR3 bases are TGTGCCGGCAGCCAAGAAAGCGGGAGCGCAGATACGCAGTATTTT.

This chain uses TRBV24-1 with TRBJ2-5; 9 bases align to TRBD1. The J call may be faulty, since TRBJ2-7 better matches the DNA end. CDR1 is KGHDR, CDR2 SFDVKD, per germline. The CDR3 has 18 residues. Here the CDR3 reads CATSDPQRTGVGYNEQYF. The CDR3 DNA follows: TGTGCCACCAGTGATCCACAGCGGACAGGGGTGGGTTACAACGAGCAGTACTTC.

The rearrangement links TRBV6-5 to TRBJ2-3, with 9 positions matching TRBD2. This CDR3 comprises 14 residues. With V trimmed by 10 bases and J by 4 bases, 9 bases remained unmatched. Germline V CDR1 and CDR2: MNHEY, SVGAGI. The CDR3, as DNA: TGTGCCACCAAGCGGGAGGTGGTGTCAGATACGCAGTATTTT. It is translated as CATKREVVSDTQYF.

V gene TRBV12-3 or TRBV12-4 combines with J gene TRBJ2-7; TRBD2 agrees at 10 bases. Trimming cost V 3 bases and J 5 bases; bases outside gene matches: 7. There are 15 residues in the CDR3. CDR3 residues: CASSFKASGSHEQYF. Here the CDR3 DNA reads TGTGCCAGCAGTTTTAAGGCTAGCGGGAGTCACGAGCAGTACTTC.

CDR3 sequence: CATSDSAARYFSGYTF. DNA for the CDR3: TGTGCCACCAGTGATTCAGCGGCCAGGTACTTCTCTGGCTACACCTTC. The chain employs TRBV24-1 and TRBJ1-2, with unresolved D. The CDR3 totals 16 residues. The V gene lost 2 bases and the J gene lost 7 bases, with 19 bases spanning the gap. Germline V gene lookup returns CDR1 KGHDR and CDR2 SFDVKD.

This sequence joins TRBV20-1 and TRBJ1-2, with 9 positions matching TRBD1. This CDR3 has 14 amino acids. Germline-derived CDR1 and CDR2 are DFQATT and SNEGSKA (reference sequence). The V gene end was trimmed by 0 bases and the J gene end by 6 bases; junction bases not matched to a gene: 5. Here the CDR3 reads CSARDAGTGNGYTF. The CDR3 bases are TGCAGTGCTAGAGATGCCGGGACAGGGAATGGCTACACCTTC.

The rearrangement uses TRBV6-5 and TRBJ1-2; no definite D call. The length of the CDR3 is 13 residues. Germline V gene lookup returns CDR1 MNHEY and CDR2 SVGAGI. V lost 4 bases and J lost 8, with 14 bases in between. CDR3 protein: CASSLGLSGGYTF. CDR3 nucleotide sequence: TGTGCCAGCAGTTTGGGATTGAGCGGAGGCTACACCTTC.